The sequence of this T cell receptor beta chain was determined in a study of cytomegalovirus exposure and HLA in healthy donors. Study findings and constraints: Usually a TCR sequence was rare, but some public TCRs were found in many donors.

Turning to this clone: Its specificity is not known.

PCR involved 60 Vbeta and 13 Jbeta primers. Data came from immunoSEQ multiplex PCR; TCRdb stores just in-frame clones and leaves some out. This repertoire shows approximately 200,000 clones, 83% found once; its top ten account for just over 1.4%. Sequencing used PBMCs. The TCR was taken from a girl between 10 and 17 years old in good health and CMV-seronegative.

The CDR3 nucleotides read TGTGCCAGCAGTCCAGCACAGGGATCCTACGAGCAGTACTTC. As protein: CASSPAQGSYEQYF. The gene calls are TRBV7-2 and TRBJ2-7, with D tentatively TRBD1 (6 bases). V lost 6 bases and J lost 1, with 13 bases in between. CDR1 and CDR2 from the germline V gene are SGHTA and FQGNSA. The CDR3 is 14 amino acids.